This T cell receptor beta chain was found in a study of T cell changes during pregnancy in multiple sclerosis. Germline lookup yields CDR1 SGHKS and CDR2 YYEKEE (reference sequence). V lost 0 bases to trimming and J lost 3 bases; unmatched junction nucleotides: 0. There are 13 residues in the CDR3. Some clones are missing from TCRdb's copy, which holds only in-frame ones; the method was immunoSEQ multiplex PCR. The table includes about 57,000 clones, about nine tenths detected once. This clonotype was sampled from a female donor in good health, enrolled as a control in a pregnancy study. This chain uses TRBV5-5 with TRBJ2-7, with 7 bases fitting TRBD1. The material was peripheral blood, obtained in the first trimester of pregnancy. CDR3 nucleotides: TGTGCCAGCAGCTTGGACAGGGGCTACGAGCAGTACTTC. This translates into CASSLDRGYEQYF.